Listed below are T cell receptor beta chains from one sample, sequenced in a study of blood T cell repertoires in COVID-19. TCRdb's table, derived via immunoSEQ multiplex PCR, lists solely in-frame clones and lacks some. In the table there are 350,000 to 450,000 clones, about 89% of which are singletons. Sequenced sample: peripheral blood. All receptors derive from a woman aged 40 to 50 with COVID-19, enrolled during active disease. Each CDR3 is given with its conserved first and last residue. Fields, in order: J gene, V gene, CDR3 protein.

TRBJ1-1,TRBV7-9,CASSRTTENTEAFF
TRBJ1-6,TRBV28,CASSIIQGSYNSPLHF
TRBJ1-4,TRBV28,CASSLFWTGGSEKLFF
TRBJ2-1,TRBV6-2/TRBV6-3,CASSYSISGSYNEQFF
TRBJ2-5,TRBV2,CASSGPLGAETQYF
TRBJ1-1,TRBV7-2,CASRTYRGSEAFF
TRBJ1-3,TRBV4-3,CASSQDGGGAIGTIYF
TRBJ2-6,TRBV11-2,CASSPYSGANVLTF
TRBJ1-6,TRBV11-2,CASSLGAHRGDSPLHF
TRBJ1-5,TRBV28,CASSFDLEQGGNQPQHF
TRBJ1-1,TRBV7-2,CASSPQQGYTEAFF
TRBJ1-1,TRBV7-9,CASRYTGSAEAFF
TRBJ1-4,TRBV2,CASSGSRTGAAWDEKLFF
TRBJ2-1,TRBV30,CAWSVASSYNEQFF
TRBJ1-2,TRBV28,CAARTLDGYTF
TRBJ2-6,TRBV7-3,CASSLSGLAGLSGANVLTF